A single sample is the source of the 19 T cell receptor beta chains below, sequenced in a study of cytomegalovirus exposure and HLA in healthy donors. Primers: 60 Vbeta forward and 13 Jbeta reverse. TCRdb's copy holds only in-frame clones and misses some; the assay was immunoSEQ multiplex PCR. The repertoire holds roughly 200,000 clones, with 65% to 90% as singletons. Specimen: PBMCs. The receptors here all came from a woman in her forties or fifties in good health and CMV-seronegative.

The chain joins TRBV27 to TRBJ1-4, with D unclear. CDR1 is MNHEY, CDR2 SMNVEV, per germline (reference sequence). Between the trimmed V and J ends, which lost 7 bases and 4 bases, there was a span of 13 bases. The CDR3 runs to 14 residues. CDR3 loop: CASTSLGFNEKLFF. CDR3 nucleotides: TGTGCCAGCACCTCCCTCGGGTTTAATGAAAAACTGTTTTTT.

This chain joins TRBV27 and TRBJ2-1; the match to TRBD2 covers 9 bases. The CDR3 has 16 amino acids. Trimming at V came to 0 bases and at J to 5 bases, leaving 5 bases not matched to a gene. Germline V gene lookup returns CDR1 MNHEY and CDR2 SMNVEV (reference sequence). The CDR3: CASSLSVAGDNNEQFF. The DNA of the CDR3 is TGTGCCAGCAGTTTATCGGTAGCGGGAGATAACAATGAGCAGTTCTTC.

The J gene is TRBJ2-3, the V gene TRBV7-9, with unresolved D. The CDR3 extends over 14 amino acids. Trimming removed 6 bases from V and 3 bases from J, with 13 bases in between. Germline-derived CDR1 and CDR2 are SEHNR and FQNEAQ (reference sequence). CDR3: CASSIAQSTDTQYF. CDR3 nucleotide sequence: TGTGCCAGCAGTATAGCCCAGTCGACAGATACGCAGTATTTT.

The V call is TRBV6-1, the J call TRBJ2-6; a weak D match, TRBD2 (6 bases). The CDR3 length is 15 residues. V lost 4 bases and J 2 bases, leaving 9 bases between the germline ends. Germline CDR1 reads MNHNS; CDR2 reads SASEGT. The CDR3 nucleotides are TGTGCCAGCAGTGTCGGGAGTGCTGGGGCCAACGTCCTGACTTTC. This translates into CASSVGSAGANVLTF.

The rearrangement joins TRBV2 to TRBJ1-1; tentative D call: TRBD1 (5 bases). Germline V CDR1 and CDR2: SNHLY, FYNNEI. The germline V and J ends were trimmed by 10 bases and 4 bases, with 16 bases remaining between them. This CDR3 is built from 13 residues. The CDR3 DNA sequence: TGTGCCACCCGAAAGGGGTCGGGCACTGAAGCTTTCTTT. As protein: CATRKGSGTEAFF.

The chain combines TRBV28 with TRBJ1-4; no definite D call. The CDR3 runs to 14 residues. The germline CDR1 and CDR2 sequences are MDHEN and SYDVKM. Between the trimmed V and J ends, which lost 4 bases and 8 bases, there was a span of 14 bases. CDR3 sequence (DNA): TGTGCCAGCAGTTCCCTGGAGGGCCGAGAAAAACTGTTTTTT. It is translated as CASSSLEGREKLFF.

The V and J genes are TRBV2 and TRBJ1-2, with a possible D match to TRBD1 (6 bases). The CDR3 is 14 amino acids. Trimming took off 6 bases at V and 6 bases at J, with 17 bases between the two ends. Germline V gene lookup returns CDR1 SNHLY and CDR2 FYNNEI. CDR3 sequence (DNA): TGTGCCAGCAGCGTTTACAACTACAGGGATGGCTACACCTTC. Amino acid sequence: CASSVYNYRDGYTF.

The chain joins TRBV9 to TRBJ2-3; 11 bases match TRBD2. The CDR3 loop spans 17 amino acids. J gave up 5 bases and V 0 bases, and 8 bases lay outside the gene matches. Per germline, CDR1 SGDLS and CDR2 YYNGEE. CDR3 residues: CASSVGLSGRAEDTQYF. The CDR3 DNA is TGTGCCAGCAGCGTAGGCCTTAGCGGGAGGGCCGAAGATACGCAGTATTTT.

The gene calls are TRBV6-4 and TRBJ1-1; D is possibly TRBD1 (5 bases). The CDR3 runs 15 residues. CDR1 is MRHNA, CDR2 SNTAGT, per germline. The V end lost 3 bases, the J end lost 1 base, and 12 bases lay between the germline ends. The CDR3 DNA follows: TGTGCCAGCAGTGAACACCAAGGGGCGAACACTGAAGCTTTCTTT. Its protein is CASSEHQGANTEAFF.

This sequence joins TRBV7-9 and TRBJ1-1, with a tentative D call TRBD1 (5 bases). The germline V gene encodes CDR1 SEHNR and CDR2 FQNEAQ (reference sequence). Trimming took 1 base from V and 1 from J, leaving 7 bases between them. The CDR3 covers 14 residues. CDR3 sequence (DNA): TGTGCCAGCAGCTTAGGACAGTCGAACACTGAAGCTTTCTTT. Translation: CASSLGQSNTEAFF. Complete variable domain (other parts from reference TRBV7-9 and TRBJ1-1): DTGVSQNPRHKITKRGQNVTFRCDPISEHNRLYWYRQTLGQGPEFLTYFQNEAQLEKSRLLSDRFSAERPKGSFSTLEIQRTEQGDSAMYLCASSLGQSNTEAFFGQGTRLTVV.

This rearrangement joins TRBV18 to TRBJ1-1, with 9 bases identical to TRBD1. V was clipped by 1 base and J by 4 bases; unmatched bases: 4. The germline gives CDR1 KGHSH, CDR2 LQKENI. This CDR3 spans 15 amino acids. CDR3 sequence: CASSPQGQGGTEAFF. CDR3 bases: TGTGCCAGCTCACCACAGGGACAGGGAGGCACTGAAGCTTTCTTT.

This chain links TRBV19 with TRBJ1-3; 7 bases agree with TRBD1. Per germline, CDR1 LNHDA and CDR2 SQIVND (reference sequence). The CDR3 extends over 15 amino acids. The junction had 8 bases not matched to a gene; V was cut back by 6 bases and J by 3 bases. In DNA, the CDR3 is TGTGCCAGTAGGTCGACAGGGACCGGTGGAAACACCATATATTTT. It translates to CASRSTGTGGNTIYF.

The chain joins TRBV7-9 to TRBJ2-1, with 12 positions matching TRBD2. CDR3 length: 18 residues. The germline gives CDR1 SEHNR, CDR2 FQNEAQ (reference sequence). The V gene end was trimmed by 5 bases and the J gene end by 0 bases; junction bases not matched to a gene: 8. The CDR3, as DNA: TGTGCCAGCAGCCGCGGACTAGCGGGATTGAGCTCCTACAATGAGCAGTTCTTC. This sequence encodes CASSRGLAGLSSYNEQFF.

As DNA, the CDR3 is TGTGCCAGCAAACGGGACAGGGGGCCCTTCTATAGCAATCAGCCCCAGCATTTT. Its protein product is CASKRDRGPFYSNQPQHF. The chain links TRBV2 to TRBJ1-5, with 12 nucleotides matching TRBD1. The trim removed 7 bases at V and 0 bases at J, leaving 10 bases unmatched. The CDR3 has 18 residues. Germline loops: CDR1 SNHLY, CDR2 FYNNEI.

The chain is built from TRBV29-1 and TRBJ2-7; TRBD2 agrees at 8 bases. V shed 2 bases, J shed 6 bases, and the junction held 9 bases outside the gene matches. The CDR3 consists of 14 residues. Germline V gene lookup returns CDR1 SQVTM and CDR2 ANQGSEA. DNA for the CDR3: TGCAGCGTTGAAAGTTTTGGCGGGGGGAGCGAGCAGTACTTC. Encoded protein: CSVESFGGGSEQYF.

V usage is TRBV28 and J usage is TRBJ2-5; 8 nucleotides match TRBD1. The germline V gene has CDR1 MDHEN and CDR2 SYDVKM. V lost 5 bases to trimming and J lost 5 bases; unmatched junction nucleotides: 10. The CDR3 contains 15 residues. CDR3 bases: TGTGCCAGCAGTCCCGGGACAGGTTTTTCCGAGACCCAGTACTTC. Translating it yields CASSPGTGFSETQYF.

CDR3: CASSHRGGNQPQHF. In nucleotides, the CDR3 is TGTGCCAGCAGCCATCGGGGGGGCAATCAGCCCCAGCATTTT. The chain combines TRBV4-2 with TRBJ1-5, with D perhaps TRBD1 (5 bases). The CDR3 has 14 amino acids. Germline V gene lookup returns CDR1 LGHNA and CDR2 YNFKEQ. With 3 bases removed from V and 2 bases from J, the gap between germline ends came to 8 bases.

The chain joins TRBV29-1 to TRBJ2-1; possible D gene TRBD2, 5 bases. Germline lookup yields CDR1 SQVTM and CDR2 ANQGSEA. The CDR3 spans 14 residues. V gave up 4 bases and J gave up 0 bases, with 10 bases separating them. The CDR3 bases are TGCAGCGTTGTGGGGAGAATCTCCTACAATGAGCAGTTCTTC. This sequence encodes CSVVGRISYNEQFF.

The chain links TRBV28 to TRBJ2-1; TRBD2 matches at 8 bases. J lost 10 bases, V lost 4 bases, and 18 bases had no gene match. Germline assignment: CDR1 MDHEN and CDR2 SYDVKM. The CDR3 covers 17 residues. In nucleotides, the CDR3 is TGTGCCAGCAGTTCTGTCCTCCTAGCGGGCGGAAGACAAGAGCAGTTCTTC. Translation gives CASSSVLLAGGRQEQFF.